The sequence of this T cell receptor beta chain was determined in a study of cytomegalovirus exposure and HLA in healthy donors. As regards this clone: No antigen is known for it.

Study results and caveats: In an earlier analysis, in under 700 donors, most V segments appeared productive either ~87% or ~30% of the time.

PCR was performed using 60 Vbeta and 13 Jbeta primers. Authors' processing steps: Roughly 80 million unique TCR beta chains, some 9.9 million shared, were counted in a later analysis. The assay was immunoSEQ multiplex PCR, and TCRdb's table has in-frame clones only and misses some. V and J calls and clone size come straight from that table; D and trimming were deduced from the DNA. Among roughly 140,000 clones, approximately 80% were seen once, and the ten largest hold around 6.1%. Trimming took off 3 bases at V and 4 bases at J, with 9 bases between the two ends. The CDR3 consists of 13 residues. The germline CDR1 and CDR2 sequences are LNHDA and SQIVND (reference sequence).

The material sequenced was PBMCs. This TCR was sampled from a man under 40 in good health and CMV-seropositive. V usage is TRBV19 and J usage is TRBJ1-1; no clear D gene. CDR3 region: CASSIAQVTEAFF. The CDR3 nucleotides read TGTGCCAGTAGTATCGCCCAGGTCACTGAAGCTTTCTTT. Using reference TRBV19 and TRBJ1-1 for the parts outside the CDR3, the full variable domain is DGGITQSPKYLFRKEGQNVTLSCEQNLNHDAMYWYRQDPGQGLRLIYYSQIVNDFQKGDIAEGYSVSREKKESFPLTVTSAQKNPTAFYLCASSIAQVTEAFFGQGTRLTVV.